A selection of T cell receptor beta chains follows, all from one sample in a study of blood T cells in healthy people across ages. TCRdb passed the 5' RACE reads through MiXCR, listing each CDR3 protein once. This table has more than 500,000 distinct CDR3 sequences, 25% to 35% appearing once. This sample also appeared in a second study, on T cells of mothers and their children.

Sequences were obtained from blood. The source of these receptors is a boy aged 2-9 years in good health. CDR3s include the opening cysteine and the closing phenylalanine or tryptophan. A D gene is named only where the DNA matches it firmly. Not all rows give a size; the values are once, few, many and, for expanded clones, a class.

V gene: TRBV2; clone size: few; D gene: .; J gene: TRBJ1-3; CDR3 DNA: TGTGCCAGCAGTGAAGTTTCGGGAAACACCATATATTTT; CDR3 protein: CASSEVSGNTIYF
V gene: TRBV4-3; clone size: few; D gene: .; J gene: TRBJ2-5; CDR3 DNA: TGCGCCAGTTTTTCCCCTGACAGCCGGAGAGAGACCCAGTACTTC; CDR3 protein: CASFSPDSRRETQYF
V gene: TRBV3-1; clone size: .; D gene: .; J gene: TRBJ1-1; CDR3 DNA: TGTGCCAGCAGCTTATCGGGTATCACTGAAGCTTTCTTT; CDR3 protein: CASSLSGITEAFF
V gene: TRBV12-3/TRBV12-4; clone size: few; D gene: TRBD1; J gene: TRBJ2-2; CDR3 DNA: TGTGCCAGCAGTTTACGCACAGGGGCGGCCGGGGAGCTGTTTTTT; CDR3 protein: CASSLRTGAAGELFF
V gene: TRBV12-3/TRBV12-4; clone size: .; D gene: TRBD1; J gene: TRBJ2-6; CDR3 DNA: TGTGCCAGCAGACAGGGACAGCGTGAGTCTGGGGCCAACGTCCTGACTTTC; CDR3 protein: CASRQGQRESGANVLTF
V gene: TRBV6-2/TRBV6-3; clone size: .; D gene: TRBD2; J gene: TRBJ2-1; CDR3 DNA: TGTGCCAGCAGTTGGGCTAGCGGGAACAATGAGCAGTTCTTC; CDR3 protein: CASSWASGNNEQFF
V gene: TRBV29-1; clone size: once; D gene: TRBD2; J gene: TRBJ2-5; CDR3 DNA: TGCAGCGCCAAAGGGGAGGGAGAGACCCAGTACTTC; CDR3 protein: CSAKGEGETQYF
V gene: TRBV18; clone size: .; D gene: TRBD2; J gene: TRBJ2-6; CDR3 DNA: TGTGCCAGCTCACCCACAGGGACTAGGTCCAACGTCCTGACTTTC; CDR3 protein: CASSPTGTRSNVLTF
V gene: TRBV6-5; clone size: few; D gene: .; J gene: TRBJ1-1; CDR3 DNA: TGTGCCAGCAGTTTTATTTCGGATATGAACACTGAAGCTTTCTTT; CDR3 protein: CASSFISDMNTEAFF
V gene: TRBV6-5; clone size: few; D gene: .; J gene: TRBJ1-2; CDR3 DNA: TGTGCCGGCAGTTACGAAAGGGCACCCTATGGCTACACCTTC; CDR3 protein: CAGSYERAPYGYTF
V gene: TRBV7-2; clone size: .; D gene: .; J gene: TRBJ2-7; CDR3 DNA: TGTGCCAGCAGCTTATTCCCCCCAGGGGAGACCGAGCAGTACTTC; CDR3 protein: CASSLFPPGETEQYF
V gene: TRBV5-1; clone size: few; D gene: .; J gene: TRBJ2-5; CDR3 DNA: TGCGCCAGCAGCACCCAGCGTGGCGTGGAGACCCAGTACTTC; CDR3 protein: CASSTQRGVETQYF
V gene: TRBV14; clone size: .; D gene: .; J gene: TRBJ2-5; CDR3 DNA: TGTGCCAGCAGCCACAAGTACCAAGAGACCCAGTACTTC; CDR3 protein: CASSHKYQETQYF
V gene: TRBV12-3/TRBV12-4; clone size: few; D gene: .; J gene: TRBJ2-1; CDR3 DNA: TGTGCCACCATTGACCGGCTCTACAATGAGCAGTTCTTC; CDR3 protein: CATIDRLYNEQFF
V gene: TRBV19; clone size: few; D gene: TRBD2; J gene: TRBJ2-5; CDR3 DNA: TGTGCCAGTAGTATAGGTAGCGGGAGGCACCAAGAGACCCAGTACTTC; CDR3 protein: CASSIGSGRHQETQYF
V gene: TRBV2; clone size: .; D gene: .; J gene: TRBJ1-1; CDR3 DNA: TGTGCCAGCAGTCAACAGGGCCCTGAAGCTTTCTTT; CDR3 protein: CASSQQGPEAFF
V gene: TRBV19; clone size: few; D gene: .; J gene: TRBJ2-5; CDR3 DNA: TGTGCCAGTAGATCCGGGGGGCGAGAGACCCAGTACTTC; CDR3 protein: CASRSGGRETQYF
V gene: TRBV2; clone size: .; D gene: .; J gene: TRBJ2-7; CDR3 DNA: TGTGCCAGCAGTGGTATAGACCCCTACGAGCAGTACTTC; CDR3 protein: CASSGIDPYEQYF
V gene: TRBV20-1; clone size: .; D gene: TRBD1; J gene: TRBJ1-1; CDR3 DNA: TGCAGTGCAACCACAGGGGACATCACTGAAGCTTTCTTT; CDR3 protein: CSATTGDITEAFF
V gene: TRBV7-2; clone size: few; D gene: .; J gene: TRBJ1-2; CDR3 DNA: TGTGCCAGCACCCCGTCGGCTTCTGCTAACTATGGCTACACCTTC; CDR3 protein: CASTPSASANYGYTF
V gene: TRBV27; clone size: .; D gene: .; J gene: TRBJ2-1; CDR3 DNA: TGTGCCAGCAGCACACTAGAGTTATATGAGCAGTTCTTC; CDR3 protein: CASSTLELYEQFF
V gene: TRBV5-1; clone size: few; D gene: TRBD1; J gene: TRBJ2-6; CDR3 DNA: TGCGCCAGCAGCCTGTCACAGGGGGCTGGGGCCAACGTCCTGACTTTC; CDR3 protein: CASSLSQGAGANVLTF
V gene: TRBV9; clone size: .; D gene: .; J gene: TRBJ1-2; CDR3 DNA: TGTGCCAGCAGCTCATTCACGACAGGTGACTATGGCTACACCTTC; CDR3 protein: CASSSFTTGDYGYTF
V gene: TRBV19; clone size: .; D gene: .; J gene: TRBJ2-5; CDR3 DNA: TGTGCCAGTAGTATAGGGGGAGGACCTGAAGAGACCCAGTACTTC; CDR3 protein: CASSIGGGPEETQYF
V gene: TRBV29-1; clone size: .; D gene: .; J gene: TRBJ1-2; CDR3 DNA: TGCAGCGCAAATCGGGGAATCAACTATGGCTACACCTTC; CDR3 protein: CSANRGINYGYTF
V gene: TRBV7-2; clone size: .; D gene: .; J gene: TRBJ2-4; CDR3 DNA: TGTGCCAGCAGCCTACCGGGGGTAGCCAAAAACATTCAGTACTTC; CDR3 protein: CASSLPGVAKNIQYF
V gene: TRBV12-3/TRBV12-4; clone size: .; D gene: .; J gene: TRBJ1-5; CDR3 DNA: TGTGCCAGCAGTTTCACATCGGGTTTGAGCAATCAGCCCCAGCATTTT; CDR3 protein: CASSFTSGLSNQPQHF
V gene: TRBV14; clone size: .; D gene: .; J gene: TRBJ2-7; CDR3 DNA: TGTGCCAGCAGCCAAGTTGGGGGCGCCTACCAGCAGTACTTC; CDR3 protein: CASSQVGGAYQQYF
V gene: TRBV6-2/TRBV6-3; clone size: .; D gene: .; J gene: TRBJ2-3; CDR3 DNA: TGTGCCAGCAGGGACCTCGGGCCTAGCACAGATACGCAGTATTTT; CDR3 protein: CASRDLGPSTDTQYF
V gene: TRBV27; clone size: .; D gene: .; J gene: TRBJ1-1; CDR3 DNA: TGTGCCAGCAGAATGGTAGGGAGGAACACTGAAGCTTTCTTT; CDR3 protein: CASRMVGRNTEAFF
V gene: TRBV2; clone size: few; D gene: TRBD1; J gene: TRBJ1-5; CDR3 DNA: TGTGCCAGCAGTGCCGTGACAGGGGGCAGTCAGCCCCAGCATTTT; CDR3 protein: CASSAVTGGSQPQHF
V gene: TRBV7-6; clone size: .; D gene: .; J gene: TRBJ2-5; CDR3 DNA: TGTGCCAGCAGCTTATTCCCTGGCGATGAAGAGACCCAGTACTTC; CDR3 protein: CASSLFPGDEETQYF
V gene: TRBV6-1; clone size: few; D gene: TRBD1; J gene: TRBJ1-4; CDR3 DNA: TGTGCCAGCAGTCGGGACAGGGGCGTTGAAAAACTGTTTTTT; CDR3 protein: CASSRDRGVEKLFF
V gene: TRBV30; clone size: .; D gene: .; J gene: TRBJ2-2; CDR3 DNA: TGTGCCTGGAAAACCCTCGGGGCTATTTGGGGGGAGCTGTTTTTT; CDR3 protein: CAWKTLGAIWGELFF
V gene: TRBV29-1; clone size: .; D gene: TRBD2; J gene: TRBJ2-1; CDR3 DNA: TGCAGCGTTGAAGACCTGGGACTAGCGGGAGAGGGTGAGCAGTTCTTC; CDR3 protein: CSVEDLGLAGEGEQFF
V gene: TRBV4-3; clone size: .; D gene: .; J gene: TRBJ1-6; CDR3 DNA: TGCGCCAGCAGCCAAGAGAGTGGTTCACCCCTCCACTTT; CDR3 protein: CASSQESGSPLHF
V gene: TRBV25-1; clone size: few; D gene: .; J gene: TRBJ2-1; CDR3 DNA: TGTGCCAGCAGTGAACCAGGGGAAAATGAGCAGTTCTTC; CDR3 protein: CASSEPGENEQFF
V gene: TRBV20-1; clone size: few; D gene: TRBD2; J gene: TRBJ2-1; CDR3 DNA: TGCAGTGCTAGAGGGGGGGCTAGCGGGAGCTCCTACAATGAGCAGTTCTTC; CDR3 protein: CSARGGASGSSYNEQFF
V gene: TRBV3-1; clone size: few; D gene: .; J gene: TRBJ2-1; CDR3 DNA: TGTGCCAGCAGCCAAGTCCTCACGGAGCAGTTCTTC; CDR3 protein: CASSQVLTEQFF
V gene: TRBV10-3; clone size: .; D gene: .; J gene: TRBJ2-2; CDR3 DNA: TGTGCCATCAGTGGCGGAGGGAACACCGGGGAGCTGTTTTTT; CDR3 protein: CAISGGGNTGELFF
V gene: TRBV20-1; clone size: few; D gene: TRBD2; J gene: TRBJ2-7; CDR3 DNA: TGCAGTGCTAGAGTGAGCGGGGAGAACCCCTACGAGCAGTACTTC; CDR3 protein: CSARVSGENPYEQYF
V gene: TRBV20-1; clone size: .; D gene: TRBD2; J gene: TRBJ2-7; CDR3 DNA: TGCAGTGCTAGTCGGCGGGGGATAAGGTACGAGCAGTACTTC; CDR3 protein: CSASRRGIRYEQYF
V gene: TRBV12-3/TRBV12-4; clone size: .; D gene: .; J gene: TRBJ2-5; CDR3 DNA: TGTGCCAGCAGTTTAGCGCGCGGAGGCACAGTGCAACCAGAGACCCAGTACTTC; CDR3 protein: CASSLARGGTVQPETQYF
V gene: TRBV20-1; clone size: few; D gene: TRBD1; J gene: TRBJ2-7; CDR3 DNA: TGCAGTGCTAGCCGGACAGGGGGTAATTCCTACGAGCAGTACTTC; CDR3 protein: CSASRTGGNSYEQYF